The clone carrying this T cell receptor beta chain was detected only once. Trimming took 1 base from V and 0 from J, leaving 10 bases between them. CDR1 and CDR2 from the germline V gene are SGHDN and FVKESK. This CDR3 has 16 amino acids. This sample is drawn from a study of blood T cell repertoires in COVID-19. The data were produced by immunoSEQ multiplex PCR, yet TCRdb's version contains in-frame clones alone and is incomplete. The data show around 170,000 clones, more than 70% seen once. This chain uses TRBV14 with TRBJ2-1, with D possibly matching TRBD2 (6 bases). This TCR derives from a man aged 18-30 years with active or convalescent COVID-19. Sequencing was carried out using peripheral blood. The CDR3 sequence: CASSQGGGSSYNEQFF. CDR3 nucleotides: TGTGCCAGCAGCCAAGGGGGAGGAAGCTCCTACAATGAGCAGTTCTTC.